This paragraph reports one TCR beta chain. These data belong to a study of shared clonotypes between healthy human individuals. Some clones are missing from TCRdb's copy, which holds only in-frame ones; the method was immunoSEQ multiplex PCR. The sample carries 2 million to 2.5 million clones, approximately 90% recorded once. From germline, CDR1 is LGHNA and CDR2 YNFKEQ. The V gene lost 1 base and the J gene lost 4 bases, with 10 bases spanning the gap. The CDR3 is made up of 14 amino acids. The TCR comes from a young man in good health. Some clones in this sample may be carry-over from other donors' samples. Sequencing was carried out using naive CD4+ T cells from PBMCs. Subset specified: CD45RA+ positively selected. The chain has TRBV4-2 and TRBJ2-5, with D possibly matching TRBD2 (6 bases). The CDR3 DNA is TGTGCCAGCAGCCAAGGGGGGGACGGAGAGACCCAGTACTTC. Its protein product is CASSQGGDGETQYF.